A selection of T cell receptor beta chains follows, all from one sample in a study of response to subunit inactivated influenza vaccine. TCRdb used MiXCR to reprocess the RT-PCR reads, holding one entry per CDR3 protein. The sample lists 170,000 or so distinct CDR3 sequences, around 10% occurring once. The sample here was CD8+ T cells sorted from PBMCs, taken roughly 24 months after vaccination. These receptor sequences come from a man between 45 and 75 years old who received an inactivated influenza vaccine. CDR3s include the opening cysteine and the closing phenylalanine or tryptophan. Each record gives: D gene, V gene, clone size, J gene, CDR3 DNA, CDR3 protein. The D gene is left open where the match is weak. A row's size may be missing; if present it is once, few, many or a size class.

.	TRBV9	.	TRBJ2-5	TGTGCCAGCAGCGTAGAGGCAGTGGATAAGACCCAGTACTTC	CASSVEAVDKTQYF
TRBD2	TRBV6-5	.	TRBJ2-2	TGTGCCAGCAGTTACGGGGGGAGGGCTACCGGGGAGCTGTTTTTT	CASSYGGRATGELFF
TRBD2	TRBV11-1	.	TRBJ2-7	TGTGCCAGCAGATTAGCGGGAGATAGCGAGCAGTACTTC	CASRLAGDSEQYF
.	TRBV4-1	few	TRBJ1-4	TGCGCCAGCAGCCAAGATGTTCGTCTAGTACAGCCTAATGAAAAACTGTTTTTT	CASSQDVRLVQPNEKLFF
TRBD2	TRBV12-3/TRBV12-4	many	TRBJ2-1	TGTGCCAGCAGTTCAGGGACTAGCGTTGAGCAGTTCTTC	CASSSGTSVEQFF
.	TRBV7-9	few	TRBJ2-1	TGTGCCAGCAGCTTAAATGACCCCTACAATGAGCAGTTCTTC	CASSLNDPYNEQFF
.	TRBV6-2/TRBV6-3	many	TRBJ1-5	TGTGCCAGCAGTTACAGGGGAGGCAATCAGCCCCAGCATTTT	CASSYRGGNQPQHF
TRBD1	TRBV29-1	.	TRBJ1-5	TGCAGCGTTGGACAGGGGCACAATCAGCCCCAGCATTTT	CSVGQGHNQPQHF
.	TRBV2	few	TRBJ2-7	TGTGCCAGCAGTGAAATGGCGGGACCTTCCTACGAGCAGTACTTC	CASSEMAGPSYEQYF
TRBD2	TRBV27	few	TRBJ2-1	TGTGCCAGCAGTATGGGACTAGTCCCGTACAATGAGCAGTTCTTC	CASSMGLVPYNEQFF
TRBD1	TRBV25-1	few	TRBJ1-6	TGTGCCAGCAGTGAATATGGGACAGCGAATTCACCCCTCCACTTT	CASSEYGTANSPLHF
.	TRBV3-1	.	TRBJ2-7	TGTGCCAGCAGCCAAGATTCCATCGTAGAGTTCCTCTCCTACGAGCAGTACTTC	CASSQDSIVEFLSYEQYF
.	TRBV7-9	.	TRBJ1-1	TGTGCCAGCAGCCGCACGTATGGGGGGCCCACTGAAGCTTTCTTT	CASSRTYGGPTEAFF
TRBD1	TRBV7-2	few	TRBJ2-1	TGTGCCAGCAGCCTACATGAGACAGGGATCTACAATGAGCAGTTCTTC	CASSLHETGIYNEQFF
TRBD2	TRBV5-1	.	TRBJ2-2	TGCGCCAGCAGCTTGCACGGTCTAGCGGGGACCGGGGAGCTGTTTTTT	CASSLHGLAGTGELFF
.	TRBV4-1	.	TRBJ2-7	TGCGCCAGCAGCCAAGTCGGGAGATCCTACGAGCAGTACTTC	CASSQVGRSYEQYF
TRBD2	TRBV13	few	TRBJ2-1	TGTGCCAGCAGCTCCACTAGCGGGGGATCAAGCTCCTACAATGAGCAGTTCTTC	CASSSTSGGSSSYNEQFF
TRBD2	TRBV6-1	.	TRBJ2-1	TGTGCCAGCACCCTAGCGGGTTCCTACAATGAGCAGTTCTTC	CASTLAGSYNEQFF
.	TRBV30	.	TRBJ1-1	TGTGCCTGGACCACTGGCGAGGCAGGGGCCTACACTGAAGCTTTCTTT	CAWTTGEAGAYTEAFF
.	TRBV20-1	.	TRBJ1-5	TGCAGTGCGGAGAGGGATAGGTCACTTTACAGCAATCAGCCCCAGCATTTT	CSAERDRSLYSNQPQHF
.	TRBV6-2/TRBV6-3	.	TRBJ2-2	TGTGCCAGCAGTTACAGGACTGAGTGGACCGGGGAGCTGTTTTTT	CASSYRTEWTGELFF
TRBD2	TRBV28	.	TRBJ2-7	TGTGCCAGCAGACAAGCGGGAGCCACCTACGAGCAGTACTTC	CASRQAGATYEQYF
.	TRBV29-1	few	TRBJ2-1	TGCAGCGTTGAAGAGTATAGTCAGGGCGATGAGCAGTTCTTC	CSVEEYSQGDEQFF
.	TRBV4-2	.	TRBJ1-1	TGTGCCAGCAGCCAAAGGCAGGATAGTGGCACTGAAGCTTTCTTT	CASSQRQDSGTEAFF
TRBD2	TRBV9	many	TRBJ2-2	TGTGCCAGCAGCGCGTCCGGGACTAGCGCTTCGAACACCGGGGAGCTGTTTTTT	CASSASGTSASNTGELFF
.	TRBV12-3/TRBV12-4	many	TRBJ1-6	TGTGCCAGCAGTTTTGGCCCATCGGGATATTCACCCCTCCACTTT	CASSFGPSGYSPLHF
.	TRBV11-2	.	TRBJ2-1	TGTGCCAGCAGCTTAGAGACCTATTACAATAAGGATGAGCAGTTCTTC	CASSLETYYNKDEQFF
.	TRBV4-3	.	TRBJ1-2	TGCGCCAGCAGGGAAAGCGGGGGCTATGGCTACTCCTTC	CASRESGGYGYSF
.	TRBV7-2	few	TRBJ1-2	TGTGCCAGCAGCTTGAGCCTCGGGGGTGAGAGTAGCATTCATGGCTACACCTTC	CASSLSLGGESSIHGYTF
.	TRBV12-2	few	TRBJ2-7	TGTGCAAGTCGCTTAGGGTCGGTTGTTGGGCAAGACTCCTACGAGCAGTACTTC	CASRLGSVVGQDSYEQYF
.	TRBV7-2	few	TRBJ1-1	TGTGCCAGCAGCTTAGAGGAGATTTGGAACACTGAAGCTTTCTTT	CASSLEEIWNTEAFF
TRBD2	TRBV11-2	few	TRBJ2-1	TGTGCCAGCAGCTTTTATAGCGGGAGGACCCATGAGCAGTTCTTC	CASSFYSGRTHEQFF
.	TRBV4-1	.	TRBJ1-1	TGCGCCAGCAGCCAATGGGCAGGCCACACTGAAGCTTTCTTT	CASSQWAGHTEAFF
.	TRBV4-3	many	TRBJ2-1	TGCGCCAGCAGCCAGGGGCCCTACAATGAGCAGTTCTTC	CASSQGPYNEQFF
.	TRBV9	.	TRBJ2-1	TGTGCCAGCAGCGTAAGCGGAGCCTCCTACAATGAGCAGTTCTTC	CASSVSGASYNEQFF
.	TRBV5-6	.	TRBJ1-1	TGTGCCAGCAGCTTGGACAGGGCGAGCACTGAAGCTTTCTTT	CASSLDRASTEAFF
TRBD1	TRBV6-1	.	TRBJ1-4	TGTGCCAGCAGCCCTACCGGGACAGGGGGCCCAAAACTGTTTTTT	CASSPTGTGGPKLFF
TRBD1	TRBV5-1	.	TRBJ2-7	TGCGCCAGCAGCTTGGGGGACAGGGGAAAGCAGTACTTC	CASSLGDRGKQYF
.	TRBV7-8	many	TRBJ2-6	TGTGCCAGCAGTCTCCCCCCTTCGGGGGGGGCCAACGTCCTGACTTTC	CASSLPPSGGANVLTF
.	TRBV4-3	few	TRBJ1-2	TGCGCCAGCAGCCAAGATGGAACGGTTAGGGGCTATGGCTACACCTTC	CASSQDGTVRGYGYTF
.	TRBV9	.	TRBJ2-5	TGTGCCAGCAGCGTATGGCAATTTGGGGAGACCCAGTACTTC	CASSVWQFGETQYF
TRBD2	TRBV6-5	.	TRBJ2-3	TGTGCCAGCAGTTACTTTAGCGGGAGGGCCGGTAGAGATACGCAGTATTTT	CASSYFSGRAGRDTQYF
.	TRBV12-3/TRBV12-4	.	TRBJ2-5	TGTGCCAGCAGTCCCCCGAGGGCACAAGAGACCCAGTACTTC	CASSPPRAQETQYF
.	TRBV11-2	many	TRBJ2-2	TGTGCCAGCAGCTTATTGAGGGGCCCGCCCACCGGGGAGCTGTTTTTT	CASSLLRGPPTGELFF
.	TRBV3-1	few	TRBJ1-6	TGTGCCAGCAGCCAAGACAGGGGTTTCTCACCCCTCCACTTT	CASSQDRGFSPLHF
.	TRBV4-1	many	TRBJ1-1	TGCGCCAGCAGCCAAGGTCCCGTCCCCGGCACTGAAGCTTTCTTT	CASSQGPVPGTEAFF
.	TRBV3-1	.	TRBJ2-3	TGTGCCAGCAGCCCCTGGACAGCGGATAGCACAGATACGCAGTATTTT	CASSPWTADSTDTQYF
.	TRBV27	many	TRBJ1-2	TGTGCCAGCAGTTTATCTGGGGGGCGGAGTGGCTACACCTTC	CASSLSGGRSGYTF